This note documents a single TCR beta chain sequence. Its antigen is as yet unknown. Produced via immunoSEQ multiplex PCR; TCRdb's table is partial and in-frame only. The table records roughly 120,000 clones, just under 95% of them present only once. This CDR3 spans 11 amino acids. Germline V gene data show CDR1 as DFQATT and CDR2 as SNEGSKA (reference sequence). The ends were cut back, 6 bases at V and 0 bases at J, with 5 bases in the middle. This sample stems from a study of T cell responses to AZD1222 COVID-19 vaccine. Study-wide results and limits: Among AZD1222 vaccinees, only six were seropositive at baseline.

This receptor was identified in an adult who received the AZD1222 COVID-19 vaccine. This sample comprised peripheral blood, obtained 28 days after the second AZD1222 dose. The chain couples TRBV20-1 to TRBJ2-5, with D unclear. CDR3 loop: CSAQYQETQYF. The CDR3 DNA reads as TGCAGTGCCCAGTACCAAGAGACCCAGTACTTC.